A single sample gave rise to the 12 T cell receptor beta chains below, sequenced in a study of T cell repertoires in cytomegalovirus infection. TCRdb re-derived calls from the reads in MiXCR, one entry per CDR3 protein. The sample consists of 300,000 to 400,000 distinct CDR3 sequences, 9.5% of them appearing once. Sequenced: PBMCs. All receptors derive from a human donor in good health (CMV status not recorded). Some clones in this sample may be carry-over from other donors' samples.

In this sample, this clonotype turned up many times. The chain links TRBV12-3 or TRBV12-4 to TRBJ1-5; tentative D call: TRBD1 (6 bases). The V end lost 6 bases, the J end lost 2 bases, and 20 bases lay between the germline ends. This CDR3 contains 17 residues. CDR3 region: CASSPNRGNRGNQPQHF. The CDR3 DNA is TGTGCCAGCAGCCCCAATAGGGGGAATCGTGGCAATCAGCCCCAGCATTTT.

This clonotype was seen more than once but under ten times. V is TRBV4-1 and J is TRBJ1-4, with no clear D. Germline V gene lookup returns CDR1 MGHRA and CDR2 YSYEKL. The CDR3 is made up of 14 amino acids. Trimming removed 1 base at V and 5 bases at J, with 8 bases between. CDR3 region: CASSQGDLNEKLFF. DNA for the CDR3: TGCGCCAGCAGCCAAGGGGATCTGAATGAAAAACTGTTTTTT.

This clonotype has at least ten counts. The chain links TRBV7-3 to TRBJ2-3, with TRBD2 matching over 8 bases. CDR1 is SGHTA and CDR2 is FQGTGA in the germline V gene. This CDR3 comprises 15 residues. V shed 5 bases and J 2 bases; nucleotides not matched to a gene: 6. The CDR3 loop reads CASSVGTRDTDTQYF. The CDR3, as DNA: TGTGCCAGCAGCGTCGGGACTAGGGACACAGATACGCAGTATTTT. Full variable domain (remainder filled in from reference TRBV7-3 and TRBJ2-3): GAGVSQTPSNKVTEKGKYVELRCDPISGHTALYWYRQSLGQGPEFLIYFQGTGAADDSGLPNDRFFAVRPEGSVSTLKIQRTERGDSAVYLCASSVGTRDTDTQYFGPGTRLTVL.

This chain links TRBV4-2 with TRBJ2-7, with D perhaps TRBD2 (5 bases). The V gene lost 1 base and the J gene lost 2 bases, with 15 bases spanning the gap. CDR1 and CDR2 (germline): LGHNA, YNFKEQ. The CDR3 runs to 16 residues. CDR3 amino acids: CASSQAANSDPYEQYF. The CDR3 region has the DNA TGTGCCAGCAGCCAAGCTGCGAATAGCGATCCCTACGAGCAGTACTTC.

This clonotype was detected a few times. The chain recombines TRBV28 with TRBJ2-5; tentative D call: TRBD2 (6 bases). Trimming removed 4 bases from V and 4 bases from J, with 16 bases in between. Germline CDR1 reads MDHEN; CDR2 reads SYDVKM. The CDR3 has 15 amino acids. In DNA, the CDR3 is TGTGCCAGCAGTTGGTCGACTAGGAGGGGAGAGACCCAGTACTTC. Translating it yields CASSWSTRRGETQYF.

This chain links TRBV10-3 with TRBJ1-3; no clear D gene. The CDR3 loop spans 13 amino acids. The V gene lost 6 bases and the J gene lost 0 bases, with 6 bases spanning the gap. Germline V lookup: CDR1 ENHRY, CDR2 SYGVKD. CDR3 sequence reads: CAIRENSGNTIYF. CDR3 sequence (DNA): TGTGCCATCAGGGAAAACTCTGGAAACACCATATATTTT.

This clonotype appeared many times. The V gene is TRBV28, the J gene TRBJ2-5; D gene ambiguous. CDR3 length: 15 amino acids. V shed 6 bases and J shed 5 bases, with 19 bases lying between them. Per the germline V gene, CDR1 is MDHEN and CDR2 is SYDVKM. CDR3 DNA: TGTGCCAGCAGGGACCGCGCAACGAGACGGGAGACCCAGTACTTC. This codes for CASRDRATRRETQYF.

The table lists this clonotype with a few counts. This chain connects TRBV7-6 to TRBJ2-7, with a possible D match to TRBD1 (5 bases). The CDR3 has 17 amino acids. The V and J ends lost 5 bases and 2 bases respectively, with 22 bases between them. The germline V gene has CDR1 SGHVS and CDR2 FNYEAQ. The CDR3, as DNA: TGTGCCAGCAGCGAAGCCCGACAGATTAACCTCCCCTACGAGCAGTACTTC. The encoded protein is CASSEARQINLPYEQYF.

Only a few counts were recorded for this clonotype. This rearrangement joins TRBV25-1 to TRBJ2-4, with 9 bases aligning to TRBD1. The trim removed 4 bases at V and 3 bases at J, leaving 10 bases unmatched. This CDR3 region has 17 residues. Germline lookup yields CDR1 MGHDK and CDR2 SYGVNS. The CDR3 coding sequence is TGTGCCAGCAGTGGGGACAGGGAGGGAGTTGGCAAAAACATTCAGTACTTC. This sequence encodes CASSGDREGVGKNIQYF.

This clonotype was counted at least ten times. The chain has TRBV7-2 and TRBJ2-1, with 7 bases that match TRBD2. Per the germline V gene, CDR1 is SGHTA and CDR2 is FQGNSA. The CDR3 runs to 15 residues. The junction had 7 bases not matched to a gene; V was cut back by 4 bases and J by 4 bases. The CDR3: CASSSAGVGYNEQFF. CDR3 sequence (DNA): TGTGCCAGCAGCTCCGCGGGGGTGGGTTACAATGAGCAGTTCTTC.

The chain links TRBV7-2 to TRBJ2-1, with 7 bases aligning to TRBD2. Germline CDR1 SGHTA, CDR2 FQGNSA. The CDR3 is made up of 16 amino acids. After removal of 5 bases from V and 6 bases from J, the junction contained 13 bases not matched to a gene. In DNA form, the CDR3 reads TGTGCCAGCAGCCCATCCGGGACTATCAACGTCAATGAGCAGTTCTTC. Protein: CASSPSGTINVNEQFF.

The V call is TRBV24-1, the J call TRBJ2-2; the match to TRBD1 covers 7 bases. The CDR3 runs to 15 residues. The germline gives CDR1 KGHDR, CDR2 SFDVKD. J lost 7 bases, V lost 0 bases, and 4 bases had no gene match. The CDR3 spells CATSDLRGGYGELFF. The CDR3 nucleotides read TGTGCCACCAGTGATTTGCGAGGGGGCTACGGGGAGCTGTTTTTT.